Given below is one T cell receptor beta chain in context. This record comes from a study of blood T cell repertoires in COVID-19. Study-level background: Samples of COVID-19 (acute and convalescent) were obtained from the United States, Italy and Spain.

The table came from immunoSEQ multiplex PCR; TCRdb's copy has only in-frame clones and leaves some out. The top ten clones hold around 2.5% of a sample with over 85,000 clones, around 93% of them seen once. This CDR3 spans 16 amino acids. Per the germline V gene, CDR1 is SGHDT and CDR2 is YYEEEE. Trimming cost V 0 bases and J 4 bases, with 16 bases left between them. V gene TRBV5-6 combines with J gene TRBJ1-2, with D unclear. This clonotype was obtained from a human donor with active COVID-19. The donor label of this sample is uncertain. The sample was peripheral blood. The CDR3 region has the DNA TGTGCCAGCAGCTTGGACCCCCGGGAGACTCCCTATGGCTACACCTTC. The encoded protein is CASSLDPRETPYGYTF. The full variable domain, with the rest looked up from reference TRBV5-6 and TRBJ1-2, is DAGVTQSPTHLIKTRGQQVTLRCSPKSGHDTVSWYQQALGQGPQFIFQYYEEEERQRGNFPDRFSGHQFPNYSSELNVNALLLGDSALYLCASSLDPRETPYGYTFGSGTRLTVV.